This T cell receptor beta chain originates from a study of beta chain features in type 1 diabetes. Across the whole study: Regarding age, gender and cell yields, patients proved similar to healthy donors. Whole-study findings and limits: TCRB CDR3 length was moderately but significantly reduced in all four CD4+ subsets of Type 1 diabetes patients. Sequencing from cDNA could over-represent high-TCR-expressing cells.

In total, each donor contributed a single heparinised blood draw that averaged around 120 mL. Sorted CD4+ subsets: naive, central memory, regulatory, stem cell-like memory (CD45RO/CCR7/CD25/CD127/CD95/CD27 panel). V dropped 4 bases and J dropped 4 bases, with 13 bases sitting between them. Germline V CDR1 and CDR2: LGHNT, FRNRAP. The CDR3 spans 14 residues. Note on this clone: Antigen: not known.

Reverse transcribing all isolated RNA meant expressed TCRB transcripts were sequenced. Method: immunoSEQ multiplex PCR; TCRdb's copy keeps in-frame clones and lacks some. Among just over 25,000 clones listed, roughly half were seen once. This sequence was found in a young man with type 1 diabetes. The rearrangement joins TRBV12-5 to TRBJ1-2; D not resolved. The sample comprised stem cell memory CD4+ T cells from blood. In DNA, the CDR3 is TGTGCTAGTGGTTCGACCCAGGCCCCCTATGGCTACACCTTC. Amino acids: CASGSTQAPYGYTF.